Below are 20 T cell receptor beta chains sequenced from a single sample in a study of Ad26.COV2.S vaccination and SARS-CoV-2 variants. The assay was immunoSEQ multiplex PCR, and TCRdb's table has in-frame clones only and misses some. The sample lists around 350,000 clones; about 92% were seen once. Source: peripheral blood, taken after recovery from COVID-19. Source of these receptors: a human donor who had recovered from COVID-19.

The count of this clone is one. CDR3 coding DNA: TGCAGCGGTAGGGACATAGGGAACACCATATATTTT. Translation gives CSGRDIGNTIYF. The chain is built from TRBV29-1 and TRBJ1-3; D perhaps matches TRBD1 (6 bases). Germline CDR1 reads SQVTM; CDR2 reads ANQGSEA. V lost 7 bases and J 7 bases, leaving 14 bases between the germline ends. The CDR3 contains 12 residues. The full variable domain, with the rest looked up from reference TRBV29-1 and TRBJ1-3, is SAVISQKPSRDICQRGTSLTIQCQVDSQVTMMFWYRQQPGQSLTLIATANQGSEATYESGFVIDKFPISRPNLTFSTLTVSNMSPEDSSIYLCSGRDIGNTIYFGEGSWLTVV.

This clone was observed a single time. V gene TRBV2 combines with J gene TRBJ1-1; the D is unclear. CDR3 size: 13 residues. Germline CDR1 is SNHLY and CDR2 is FYNNEI. With 1 base removed from V and 5 bases from J, the gap between germline ends came to 8 bases. The CDR3 nucleotides read TGTGCCAGCAGTGAAGACAGCTATACTGAAGCTTTCTTT. Encoded protein: CASSEDSYTEAFF. The full variable domain, completed using reference TRBV2 and TRBJ1-1, is EPEVTQTPSHQVTQMGQEVILRCVPISNHLYFYWYRQILGQKVEFLVSFYNNEISEKSEIFDDQFSVERPDGSNFTLKIRSTKLEDSAMYFCASSEDSYTEAFFGQGTRLTVV.

The V and J genes are TRBV6-1 and TRBJ2-2, with 7 bases fitting TRBD2. This CDR3 has 17 amino acids. In germline, CDR1 is MNHNS, CDR2 SASEGT. Trimming at V came to 1 base and at J to 5 bases, leaving 10 bases not matched to a gene. The CDR3 nucleotides are TGTGCCAGCAGTGAAGGGGAGGGGAGGTGGAAAACCGGGGAGCTGTTTTTT. It encodes CASSEGEGRWKTGELFF.

The chain couples TRBV19 to TRBJ2-2; D unclear. The CDR3 sequence is 16 residues long. Germline V lookup: CDR1 LNHDA, CDR2 SQIVND (reference sequence). The germline V and J ends were trimmed by 4 bases and 0 bases, with 12 bases remaining between them. For the CDR3, the DNA is TGTGCCAGTAGTAACCCCGATCCTGCGAACACCGGGGAGCTGTTTTTT. It yields the protein CASSNPDPANTGELFF. The full variable domain, rest sourced from reference TRBV19 and TRBJ2-2, is DGGITQSPKYLFRKEGQNVTLSCEQNLNHDAMYWYRQDPGQGLRLIYYSQIVNDFQKGDIAEGYSVSREKKESFPLTVTSAQKNPTAFYLCASSNPDPANTGELFFGEGSRLTVL.

Turning to this clone: A read error may account for a junction end that differs from germline. The chain has TRBV19 and TRBJ2-5; no firm D call. Per the germline V gene, CDR1 is LNHDA and CDR2 is SQIVND (reference sequence). This CDR3 is built from 13 residues. The CDR3 region is CASSIRLQGTQYF. DNA of the CDR3: TGTGCCAGTAGTATTCGACTGCAAGGGACCCAGTACTTC.

This clone was detected once. The genes are TRBV11-2 and TRBJ2-2, with D possibly matching TRBD2 (6 bases). The CDR3 has 15 residues. Trimming removed 2 bases from V and 5 bases from J, with 12 bases in between. Germline CDR1 is SGHAT and CDR2 is FQNNGV. Written as DNA, the CDR3 is TGTGCCAGCAGCTTAAGGACTACCGTTACCGGGGAGCTGTTTTTT. The encoded protein is CASSLRTTVTGELFF.

The rearrangement links TRBV7-9 to TRBJ1-2, with unresolved D. CDR1 and CDR2 (germline): SEHNR, FQNEAQ (reference sequence). CDR3 size: 14 residues. Between the trimmed V and J ends, which lost 2 bases and 4 bases, there was a span of 11 bases. CDR3 protein: CASSLFEQTYGYTF. CDR3 bases: TGTGCCAGCAGCTTATTCGAACAGACCTATGGCTACACCTTC.

The V call is TRBV13, the J call TRBJ1-1; D is perhaps TRBD1 (5 bases). Trimming stripped 3 bases from V and 1 base from J, with 15 bases between. Germline V lookup: CDR1 PRHDT, CDR2 FYEKMQ (reference sequence). There are 16 residues in the CDR3. Written as DNA, the CDR3 is TGTGCCAGCAGCTTGACCCGGGGACTAGAGAACACTGAAGCTTTCTTT. This translates into CASSLTRGLENTEAFF. Variable domain in full (rest from reference TRBV13 and TRBJ1-1): AAGVIQSPRHLIKEKRETATLKCYPIPRHDTVYWYQQGPGQDPQFLISFYEKMQSDKGSIPDRFSAQQFSDYHSELNMSSLELGDSALYFCASSLTRGLENTEAFFGQGTRLTVV.

This chain uses TRBV6-2 or TRBV6-3 with TRBJ1-1; D is unclear. The CDR3 contains 14 residues. CDR1 and CDR2 from the germline V gene are MNHEY and SVGEGT. V lost 0 bases, J lost 5 bases, and 10 bases lay in between. CDR3 sequence: CASSYSTRGTEAFF. As DNA, the CDR3 is TGTGCCAGCAGTTACTCTACCAGAGGTACTGAAGCTTTCTTT.

The V call is TRBV2, the J call TRBJ1-2; D might be TRBD1 (5 bases). This CDR3 has 13 amino acids. The V end lost 6 bases, the J end lost 3 bases, and 11 bases lay between the germline ends. In germline, CDR1 is SNHLY, CDR2 FYNNEI. CDR3 region: CASSPDSYYGYTF. The CDR3 DNA reads as TGTGCCAGCAGCCCAGACAGTTACTATGGCTACACCTTC.

This clone was recorded only once. Other nucleotide sequences from this sample produce the same CDR3. The chain links TRBV20-1 to TRBJ2-5; no clear D gene. The CDR3 extends over 11 amino acids. Germline values: CDR1 DFQATT, CDR2 SNEGSKA (reference sequence). The V end was cut by 3 bases, the J end by 3 bases, with 5 bases between. The DNA of the CDR3 is TGCAGTGCTAGGTCCGAAGAGACCCAGTACTTC. Translated, it gives CSARSEETQYF.

This clone appeared once. This chain connects TRBV11-2 to TRBJ1-1; 11 positions agree with TRBD1. Germline CDR1 and CDR2: SGHAT and FQNNGV. The CDR3 contains 15 residues. V shed 5 bases and J 6 bases; nucleotides not matched to a gene: 8. The CDR3 spells CASSPGQGAVAEAFF. The CDR3 DNA reads TGTGCCAGCAGCCCAGGACAGGGGGCGGTCGCTGAAGCTTTCTTT.

The chain carries TRBV12-3 or TRBV12-4 and TRBJ1-3; D not resolved. Deletions cut 3 bases from V and 6 bases from J, with 3 bases between. CDR3 size: 11 residues. The CDR3 coding sequence is TGTGCCAGCAGTTTTCTAAACACCATATATTTT. This gives the protein CASSFLNTIYF.

The CDR3 DNA is TGTGCCAGCAGTTTAGGTTCCCCGGACAGGGTCTACAATGAGCAGTTCTTC. Residues: CASSLGSPDRVYNEQFF. This chain connects TRBV27 to TRBJ2-1; 8 bases align to TRBD1. Trimming cost V 2 bases and J 3 bases; bases outside gene matches: 9. The CDR3 is 17 amino acids. Germline V gene sequence: CDR1 MNHEY, CDR2 SMNVEV (reference sequence).

The genes are TRBV4-1 and TRBJ1-4; TRBD1 is a possible D gene (6 bases). CDR3 length equals 16 residues. Looked up from germline, CDR1 is MGHRA and CDR2 is YSYEKL. Trimming took off 4 bases at V and 0 bases at J, with 12 bases between the two ends. This chain's CDR3 is CASSPTGFATNEKLFF. The CDR3 nucleotides are TGCGCCAGCAGCCCGACAGGATTTGCAACTAATGAAAAACTGTTTTTT.

J is TRBJ1-4 and V is TRBV6-1, with D uncertain. The V gene's germline CDR1 is MNHNS and CDR2 SASEGT. V lost 8 bases to trimming and J lost 6 bases, with 13 bases between them. This CDR3 comprises 13 residues. In DNA, the CDR3 is TGTGCCAGCGGGGAGGAGAGATATGAAAAACTGTTTTTT. Protein sequence: CASGEERYEKLFF.

V and J are TRBV4-3 and TRBJ1-2; 7 nucleotides line up with TRBD1. CDR3 length: 15 amino acids. CDR1 and CDR2 from the germline V gene are LGHNA and YSLEER. Germline trimming cut 3 bases from V and 3 bases from J; bases unmatched to any gene: 7. CDR3: CASSQADREHYGYTF. The CDR3 region has the DNA TGCGCCAGCAGCCAGGCTGACAGGGAACACTATGGCTACACCTTC.

The chain uses TRBV3-1 (or the pseudogene TRBV3-2) and TRBJ1-4; no firm D call. Per the germline V gene, CDR1 is LGHDT and CDR2 is YNNKEL (reference sequence). There are 14 residues in the CDR3. The germline V and J ends were trimmed by 3 bases and 3 bases, with 8 bases remaining between them. The CDR3 region is CASSQRVANEKLFF. The CDR3 bases are TGTGCCAGCAGCCAGCGGGTCGCTAATGAAAAACTGTTTTTT.

The rearrangement uses TRBV11-3 and TRBJ2-2; D gene uncertain. The germline V gene has CDR1 SGHNT and CDR2 YENEEA. Trimming left V 3 bases short and J 5 bases short, with 7 bases between. The CDR3 covers 13 residues. The CDR3 nucleotides are TGTGCCAGCAGCTTGGTGGTAACCGGGGAGCTGTTTTTT. It codes for CASSLVVTGELFF.

The CDR3 region has the DNA TGTGCCACCAGCATCCGGAGGGAAATGCTCCCTCAGCCCCAGCATTTT. Its protein product is CATSIRREMLPQPQHF. This chain uses TRBV15 with TRBJ1-5, with D hard to call. The germline V and J ends were trimmed by 4 bases and 6 bases, with 19 bases remaining between them. This CDR3 has 16 residues. Germline CDR1 reads LNHNV; CDR2 reads YYDKDF (reference sequence).